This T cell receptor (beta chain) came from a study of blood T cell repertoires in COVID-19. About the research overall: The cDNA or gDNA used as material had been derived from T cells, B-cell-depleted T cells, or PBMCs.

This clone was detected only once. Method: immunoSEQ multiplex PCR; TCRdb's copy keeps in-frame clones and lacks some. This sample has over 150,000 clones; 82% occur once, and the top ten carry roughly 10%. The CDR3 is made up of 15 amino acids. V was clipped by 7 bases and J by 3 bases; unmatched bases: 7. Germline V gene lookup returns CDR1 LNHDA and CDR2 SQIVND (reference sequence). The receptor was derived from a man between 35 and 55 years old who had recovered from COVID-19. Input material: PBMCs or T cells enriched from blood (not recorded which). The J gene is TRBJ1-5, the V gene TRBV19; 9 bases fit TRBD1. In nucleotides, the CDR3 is TGTGCCAGTACCGACAGGGGGACAGCCAATCAGCCCCAGCATTTT. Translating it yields CASTDRGTANQPQHF.